The 26 T cell receptor beta chains below all came from one sample that was sequenced in a study of Ad26.COV2.S vaccination and SARS-CoV-2 variants. Generated by immunoSEQ multiplex PCR, the TCRdb table keeps only in-frame clones and is missing some. Of about 400,000 clones listed, 85% to 90% are singletons. Documented treatment: around 19 received Ad26.COV2.S at low or high dose, single or two shots; roughly five received placebo; per-sample allocation not given. Specimens were obtained on day 63 following the first vaccine or placebo injection. Sequenced material: peripheral blood, taken in a trial of Ad26.COV2.S vaccine versus placebo. The receptors stem from a person between 18 and 59 years old who received the Ad26.COV2.S COVID-19 vaccine or a placebo.

This chain uses TRBV27 with TRBJ2-7, with D tentatively TRBD1 or TRBD2 (6 bases each). Germline CDR1 and CDR2: MNHEY and SMNVEV (reference sequence). The CDR3 is made up of 13 amino acids. Trimming took 4 bases from V and 5 from J, leaving 12 bases between them. Written as DNA, the CDR3 is TGTGCCAGCAGTTGGGACGGGGGCCACGAGCAGTACTTC. Translation gives CASSWDGGHEQYF.

The chain combines TRBV28 with TRBJ2-4, with D possibly TRBD1 on 6 matching bases. The CDR3 runs 14 residues. CDR1 MDHEN and CDR2 SYDVKM come from the germline V gene. V was pared by 5 bases and J by 9 bases, with 17 bases between. The CDR3, as DNA: TGTGCCAGCAGTCCAGGACAGCTAAGGGGCATTCAGTACTTC. Protein: CASSPGQLRGIQYF.

The table lists this clone with a few counts. In the same sample, other DNA sequences code for this CDR3. The chain combines TRBV18 with TRBJ2-2; 9 nucleotides agree with TRBD2. Germline CDR1 is KGHSH and CDR2 is LQKENI. The trim removed 3 bases at V and 0 bases at J, leaving 2 bases unmatched. The CDR3 contains 16 residues. The CDR3 DNA sequence: TGTGCCAGCTCACCTAGCGGGGGTGCGAACACCGGGGAGCTGTTTTTT. Its protein product is CASSPSGGANTGELFF.

V is TRBV9 and J is TRBJ2-3, with D maybe TRBD2 (5 bases). The CDR3 is 15 residues long. Germline CDR1 is SGDLS and CDR2 is YYNGEE. V was clipped by 0 bases and J by 2 bases, with 10 bases between them. CDR3 DNA: TGTGCCAGCAGCGTAGATGGGGAGACCACAGATACGCAGTATTTT. Translation gives CASSVDGETTDTQYF.

The chain employs TRBV5-4 and TRBJ2-2; 7 bases align to TRBD1. Germline V gene lookup returns CDR1 SGHNT and CDR2 YYREEE (reference sequence). V shed 9 bases, J shed 5 bases, and the junction held 13 bases outside the gene matches. This CDR3 spans 15 amino acids. The CDR3 DNA follows: TGTGCCACCCGGTCGAAGGGGGCGAGGACCGGGGAGCTGTTTTTT. Translated: CATRSKGARTGELFF.

Concerning this clone itself: Additional DNA sequences in this sample encode the identical CDR3. The rearrangement joins TRBV5-1 to TRBJ1-5; TRBD1 aligns across 7 bases. Germline values: CDR1 SGHRS, CDR2 YFSETQ. V shed 4 bases, J shed 1 base, and the junction held 2 bases outside the gene matches. CDR3 length: 14 amino acids. CDR3 amino acids: CASSPTGSNQPQHF. CDR3 DNA sequence: TGCGCCAGCAGCCCGACAGGGAGCAATCAGCCCCAGCATTTT.

This chain links TRBV25-1 with TRBJ1-1; possible D gene TRBD1, 5 bases. V dropped 8 bases and J dropped 4 bases, with 26 bases sitting between them. The CDR3 has 17 amino acids. Germline CDR1 reads MGHDK; CDR2 reads SYGVNS. The CDR3 sequence: CASSQAGDRTVSTEAFF. The CDR3 nucleotides read TGTGCCAGCTCCCAAGCGGGAGACAGAACGGTTAGCACTGAAGCTTTCTTT.

The V call is TRBV6-2 or TRBV6-3, the J call TRBJ2-3; 12 bases align to TRBD2. Germline V gene sequence: CDR1 MNHEY, CDR2 SVGEGT. There are 17 residues in the CDR3. V shed 0 bases, J shed 3 bases, and the junction held 4 bases outside the gene matches. For the CDR3, the DNA is TGTGCCAGCAGTTACTCGGCTAGCGGGGGGGGAACAGATACGCAGTATTTT. Its protein product is CASSYSASGGGTDTQYF.

The chain has TRBV6-2 or TRBV6-3 and TRBJ1-2; TRBD1 is a possible D gene (6 bases). Trimming cost V 3 bases and J 1 base, with 15 bases left between them. The CDR3 is 16 amino acids. CDR1 MNHEY and CDR2 SVGEGT come from the germline V gene. CDR3 in DNA: TGTGCCAGCAGTTATAGGGGAGGACAGAATAACTATGGCTACACCTTC. It is translated as CASSYRGGQNNYGYTF.

CDR3 sequence (DNA): TGCGCCAGCAGTCAATCGGGGGGAGGGCGCACAACTAATGAAAAACTGTTTTTT. This encodes CASSQSGGGRTTNEKLFF. The rearrangement joins TRBV23-1 to TRBJ1-4; tentatively, D is TRBD1 (5 bases). TRBV23-1 is an open reading frame whose function is uncertain. The V and J ends lost 0 bases and 0 bases respectively, with 14 bases between them. The CDR3 is 18 amino acids.

This clone was counted a single time. The gene calls are TRBV14 and TRBJ2-5; D is unresolved. Germline loops: CDR1 SGHDN, CDR2 FVKESK. The CDR3 covers 12 residues. The V and J ends lost 0 bases and 5 bases respectively, with 4 bases between them. For the CDR3, the DNA is TGTGCCAGCAGCCAAGATAGCGAGACCCAGTACTTC. Translating it yields CASSQDSETQYF.

In its sample, this clone was seen a few times. The chain couples TRBV3-1 (or the pseudogene TRBV3-2) to TRBJ2-2; no reliable D call. The germline V and J ends were trimmed by 0 bases and 6 bases, with 11 bases remaining between them. This CDR3 is built from 15 residues. Germline CDR1 and CDR2: LGHDT and YNNKEL (reference sequence). The DNA of the CDR3 is TGTGCCAGCAGCCAAGACGCCCTAGACGCCGGGGAGCTGTTTTTT. Protein product: CASSQDALDAGELFF.

The V call is TRBV5-6, the J call TRBJ1-1; D gene uncertain. The CDR3 is 14 amino acids. The germline gives CDR1 SGHDT, CDR2 YYEEEE. Trimming took 4 bases from V and 1 from J, leaving 11 bases between them. CDR3 residues: CASSPPGRNTEAFF. The CDR3 bases are TGTGCCAGCAGCCCCCCGGGCAGGAACACTGAAGCTTTCTTT. The whole variable domain, filled in from reference TRBV5-6 and TRBJ1-1, reads DAGVTQSPTHLIKTRGQQVTLRCSPKSGHDTVSWYQQALGQGPQFIFQYYEEEERQRGNFPDRFSGHQFPNYSSELNVNALLLGDSALYLCASSPPGRNTEAFFGQGTRLTVV.

The chain recombines TRBV7-9 with TRBJ2-1, with D maybe TRBD1 (6 bases). Germline-derived CDR1 and CDR2 are SEHNR and FQNEAQ (reference sequence). V shed 8 bases and J shed 12 bases, with 11 bases lying between them. CDR3 size: 10 residues. DNA for the CDR3: TGTGCCAGCGGTGGGGGCGGGCAGTTCTTC. This sequence encodes CASGGGGQFF.

The chain joins TRBV7-8 to TRBJ1-4; D gene uncertain. Germline V gene lookup returns CDR1 SGHVS and CDR2 FQNEAQ. Trimming pared 1 base from V and 4 bases from J, leaving 13 bases between. CDR3 length equals 16 residues. In DNA form, the CDR3 reads TGTGCCAGCAGCTTAGGGGGATGGGGAGGTAATGAAAAACTGTTTTTT. It specifies CASSLGGWGGNEKLFF.

The chain recombines TRBV4-3 with TRBJ2-7; weak D call: TRBD1 (5 bases). The V end was cut by 5 bases, the J end by 8 bases, with 16 bases between. Germline values: CDR1 LGHNA, CDR2 YSLEER. This CDR3 region has 13 residues. CDR3 in amino acids: CASSEGASTKQYF. CDR3 nucleotides: TGCGCCAGCAGCGAAGGGGCGTCTACGAAGCAGTACTTC.

This clone was observed a single time. V gene TRBV4-2 combines with J gene TRBJ2-5, with D unresolved. The CDR3 extends over 13 amino acids. Per germline, CDR1 LGHNA and CDR2 YNFKEQ. Trimming left V 1 base short and J 5 bases short, with 8 bases between. Here the CDR3 reads CASSQVLRETQYF. The CDR3, as DNA: TGTGCCAGCAGCCAAGTACTTAGGGAGACCCAGTACTTC.

This clone was seen a handful of times. Other DNA sequences in the sample encode the same CDR3. The chain recombines TRBV5-8 with TRBJ2-7, with D unresolved. V was shortened by 0 bases and J by 4 bases, with 2 bases between the two germline ends. Germline V gene sequence: CDR1 SGHTS, CDR2 YDEGEE. This CDR3 has 11 amino acids. This CDR3 reads CASSLGYEQYF. For the CDR3, the DNA is TGTGCCAGCAGCTTGGGGTACGAGCAGTACTTC.

J is TRBJ1-2 and V is TRBV28; D may be TRBD1 (5 bases). The CDR3 has 15 residues. Deletions cut 5 bases from V and 5 bases from J, with 18 bases between. In germline, CDR1 is MDHEN, CDR2 SYDVKM. The CDR3 loop is CASSRGGIDPYGYTF. The CDR3 DNA is TGTGCCAGCAGTCGGGGGGGAATTGACCCATATGGCTACACCTTC.

This sequence joins TRBV5-1 and TRBJ2-3; 13 bases match TRBD2. CDR1 is SGHRS and CDR2 is YFSETQ in the germline V gene. This CDR3 has 18 residues. Trimming cost V 2 bases and J 3 bases; bases outside gene matches: 9. The CDR3 region is CASSFTSGGASSTDTQYF. The CDR3 nucleotides read TGCGCCAGCAGCTTTACTAGCGGGGGGGCAAGTTCGACAGATACGCAGTATTTT.

This clone is a singleton in its sample. V usage is TRBV5-1 and J usage is TRBJ1-2; weak D call: TRBD1 (6 bases). The germline V and J ends were trimmed by 6 bases and 2 bases, with 14 bases remaining between them. Per the germline V gene, CDR1 is SGHRS and CDR2 is YFSETQ. The CDR3 consists of 14 residues. CDR3 in amino acids: CASTGSGTNYGYTF. The DNA for the CDR3 is TGCGCCAGCACTGGATCTGGGACAAACTATGGCTACACCTTC.

CDR3 DNA sequence: TGTGCCATCAGAAAATCGGAGCCGGGACAGGGCATCACCGGGGAGCTGTTTTTT. Amino acids: CAIRKSEPGQGITGELFF. The chain couples TRBV10-3 to TRBJ2-2, with 9 nucleotides matching TRBD1. This CDR3 contains 18 residues. Trimming removed 6 bases from V and 4 bases from J; junction bases left unmatched: 15. Germline CDR1 and CDR2: ENHRY and SYGVKD.

This sequence joins TRBV15 and TRBJ2-7, with a tentative D call TRBD1 (5 bases). V lost 5 bases and J 1 base, leaving 15 bases between the germline ends. CDR3 length equals 15 residues. CDR1 and CDR2 (germline): LNHNV, YYDKDF (reference sequence). The DNA for the CDR3 is TGTGCCACCAGCCGTGGGGCCTTGAGGTCCTACGAGCAGTACTTC. This translates into CATSRGALRSYEQYF.

This chain links TRBV7-2 with TRBJ1-2; D remains ambiguous. The ends were cut back, 1 base at V and 3 bases at J, with 15 bases in the middle. This CDR3 comprises 16 residues. CDR1 and CDR2 (germline): SGHTA, FQGNSA. In DNA form, the CDR3 reads TGTGCCAGCAGCTTAGTCGCAGGACTGGTTGACTATGGCTACACCTTC. This encodes CASSLVAGLVDYGYTF.

The gene calls are TRBV5-6 and TRBJ2-3; no clear D gene. This CDR3 is built from 15 residues. Per germline, CDR1 SGHDT and CDR2 YYEEEE. Trimming took 2 bases from V and 0 from J, leaving 10 bases between them. CDR3 sequence: CASSFNPRSTDTQYF. CDR3 bases: TGTGCCAGCAGCTTCAACCCCCGAAGCACAGATACGCAGTATTTT.

The CDR3 here is CASSLLRGEAFF. CDR3 nucleotide sequence: TGTGCCAGCAGCCTACTTCGGGGGGAAGCTTTCTTT. This chain uses TRBV6-5 with TRBJ1-1; perhaps TRBD1 as D (5 bases). V shed 6 bases and J shed 8 bases, with 13 bases lying between them. The germline V gene encodes CDR1 MNHEY and CDR2 SVGAGI. This CDR3 contains 12 residues.